This T cell receptor beta chain was captured in a study of shared clonotypes between healthy human individuals. For the study at large: CD4 naive and CD4 memory each took three plates per donor, while CD8 naive took two and CD8 memory one.

Clones were sequenced by immunoSEQ multiplex PCR, and TCRdb holds only the in-frame ones, with some missing. The table includes over 1.5 million clones, approximately 98% detected once. Only a few counts were recorded for this clone. Within the sample, other DNA sequences also encode this same CDR3. The sequencing input was naive CD4+ T cells sorted from blood. Indicated subset: CD45RA+ positively selected. This receptor was taken from a man aged 25 to 40 in good health.

The CDR3 loop is CASSPTATNEKLFF. The CDR3, as DNA: TGTGCCAGCTCACCGACAGCCACTAATGAAAAACTGTTTTTT. V and J are TRBV18 and TRBJ1-4; maybe TRBD1 (5 bases). CDR1 and CDR2 from the germline V gene are KGHSH and LQKENI. The V end lost 3 bases, the J end lost 2 bases, and 7 bases lay between the germline ends. CDR3 length: 14 residues.